This T cell receptor beta chain emerged from a study of shared T cell receptors in the human thymus. This clone was picked up a small number of times. The protocol was immunoSEQ multiplex PCR, while the TCRdb copy is restricted to in-frame clones and leaves out a portion. The table lists under 700,000 clones, about 84% of them singletons. The CDR3 covers 14 residues. The germline V and J ends were trimmed by 7 bases and 7 bases, with 19 bases remaining between them. Germline V lookup: CDR1 LNHDA, CDR2 SQIVND (reference sequence). This sample was also put to use in a study of human thymus T cells. Per that study: The study used thymus tissue resected during corrective heart surgery. Overlap was high between thymic repertoires from unrelated individuals, as reported in related research.

Sequenced sample: thymocytes. This sequence originates from a boy less than two years old with a congenital heart defect. V usage is TRBV19 and J usage is TRBJ1-2, with D maybe TRBD1 (5 bases). CDR3 DNA sequence: TGTGCCAGTACCCAAGGGCGGGGGGTTGCTGGCTACACCTTC. Protein product: CASTQGRGVAGYTF.